The 2 T cell receptor beta chains in this list originate from one sample, sequenced in a study of T cell responses to AZD1222 COVID-19 vaccine. Sequenced by immunoSEQ multiplex PCR; TCRdb stores in-frame clones only, minus some. The sample records about 150,000 clones, around 90% being singletons. The sample here was peripheral blood, taken on day 0 of AZD1222 vaccination. Receptors originate from an adult in good health.

The chain employs TRBV6-5 and TRBJ1-3; unclear D gene. Germline values: CDR1 MNHEY, CDR2 SVGAGI. V was cut by 0 bases and J by 0 bases, with 9 bases left in between. The CDR3 covers 16 residues. The CDR3 DNA reads TGTGCCAGCAGTTACTCACGGCCCACCTCTGGAAACACCATATATTTT. Translating gives CASSYSRPTSGNTIYF.

This chain links TRBV6-4 with TRBJ2-3; 9 bases fit TRBD2. Germline CDR1 and CDR2: MRHNA and SNTAGT. The CDR3 consists of 16 residues. With 0 bases clipped from V and 2 bases from J, the junction kept 3 bases outside the gene matches. The CDR3 region has the DNA TGTGCCAGCAGTGACTCCGCGGGGGGGCCCACAGATACGCAGTATTTT. This encodes CASSDSAGGPTDTQYF.